The 2 T cell receptor beta chains given below trace back to one sample, sequenced in a study of blood T cell repertoires in COVID-19 (dated by TCRdb to 2020 to 2022). The library relied on the immunoSEQ multiplex PCR assay. Here the immuneACCESS table is served through TCRdb, limited to in-frame sequences with V and J called. Missing clones are a known gap in these copies; in checked studies unresolved V genes cover under half, and the rest lacks a known reason. This sample has approximately 200,000 clones in its table, and around 86% of those were observed once. Jointly, the top ten make up 7% to 7.5% of the sample. Sequencing was done on a sample of PBMCs or T cells enriched from blood (not recorded which). Every receptor here comes from a man aged 25-45 years in a cohort exposed to, infected with or recovered from COVID-19 (not recorded which).

This clone has just one count. This chain links TRBV5-6 with TRBJ2-3; D might be TRBD1 (5 bases). V shed 0 bases and J shed 4 bases, with 9 bases lying between them. This CDR3 comprises 14 residues. The germline V gene encodes CDR1 SGHDT and CDR2 YYEEEE. CDR3 sequence: CASSLVGQADTQYF. CDR3 nucleotides: TGTGCCAGCAGCTTGGTGGGGCAGGCAGATACGCAGTATTTT.

This clone was seen once. The V call is TRBV7-8, the J call TRBJ1-1, with 7 bases that match TRBD1. Per the germline V gene, CDR1 is SGHVS and CDR2 is FQNEAQ. Trimming cost V 8 bases and J 2 bases; bases outside gene matches: 11. The length of the CDR3 is 15 residues. CDR3 DNA sequence: TGTGCCAGCGGGGGCACAGGGGCTCTAAACACTGAAGCTTTCTTT. This codes for CASGGTGALNTEAFF. Based on the CDR3 plus reference TRBV7-8 and TRBJ1-1, the full variable domain is GAGVSQSPRYKVAKRGQDVALRCDPISGHVSLFWYQQALGQGPEFLTYFQNEAQLDKSGLPSDRFFAERPEGSVSTLKIQRTQQEDSAVYLCASGGTGALNTEAFFGQGTRLTVV.